A selection of T cell receptor beta chains follows, all from one sample in a study of cytomegalovirus exposure and HLA in healthy donors. Produced via immunoSEQ multiplex PCR; TCRdb's table is partial and in-frame only. The repertoire shows over 100,000 clones; the top ten hold approximately 3.7%. Sequences were obtained from PBMCs. The receptor source for this set is a man younger than 45 in good health and CMV-seronegative. The CDR3 runs from the conserved cysteine through the conserved F or W. D genes are given only for firm matches.

NA,TRBJ1-4,TRBV7-9,TGTGCCAGCAGCTCCCAAGGGCCGACAGGTGGACTTGAAAAACTGTTTTTT,CASSSQGPTGGLEKLFF
NA,TRBJ1-6,TRBV19,TGTGCCAGTAAGTGGCAGGGGTATTCACCCCTCCACTTT,CASKWQGYSPLHF
NA,TRBJ1-2,TRBV4-1,TGCGCCAGCAGCCAAGCGAGATGGGAGGGGAGCTACACCTTC,CASSQARWEGSYTF
NA,TRBJ1-4,TRBV6-6,TGTGCCAGCAGTTACCCGGGGGCAACTAATGAAAAACTGTTTTTT,CASSYPGATNEKLFF
TRBD1,TRBJ1-6,TRBV6-5,TGTGCCAGCAGCCGCGGGACAGATAATTCACCCCTCCACTTT,CASSRGTDNSPLHF
TRBD1,TRBJ2-7,TRBV7-9,TGTGCCAGCAGCTTAACCCCGGGACAGAACTACGAGCAGTACTTC,CASSLTPGQNYEQYF
NA,TRBJ1-2,TRBV5-1,TGCGCCAGCAGCCCGGGGGGGGCTAACTATGGCTACACCTTC,CASSPGGANYGYTF
TRBD1,TRBJ1-1,TRBV5-4,TGTGCCAGCAGCTCGAAGGACAGGGCGAACACTGAAGCTTTCTTT,CASSSKDRANTEAFF
NA,TRBJ2-2,TRBV5-1,TGCGCCAGCAGCTTGGTTGGTAGAGACACCGGGGAGCTGTTTTTT,CASSLVGRDTGELFF
TRBD2,TRBJ2-5,TRBV4-3,TGCGCCAGCAGCCAGTTCAGCGGGGGGGCTAAAGAGACCCAGTACTTC,CASSQFSGGAKETQYF
TRBD1,TRBJ2-2,TRBV28,TGTGCCAGCACAGACGCCGGGACAGGGAACACCGGGGAGCTGTTTTTT,CASTDAGTGNTGELFF
NA,TRBJ2-7,TRBV5-1,TGCGCCAGCAGCTTTGGGGGGGCTGGGAACGAGCAGTACTTC,CASSFGGAGNEQYF
NA,TRBJ1-1,TRBV18,TGTGCCAGCTCACCACCAGCAGGTCCCGAAGGAGCTTTCTTT,CASSPPAGPEGAFF
NA,TRBJ1-2,TRBV19,TGTGCCAGTAGACAGGTTTCTAACTATGGCTACACCTTC,CASRQVSNYGYTF
TRBD1,TRBJ2-4,TRBV6-6,TGTGCCAGCAGTTACCCAGACAGGGGAAACATTCAGTACTTC,CASSYPDRGNIQYF
TRBD1,TRBJ1-5,TRBV30,TGTGCCTGGAGTGCGAACCTACAGGGGTCGGGGGGCAATCAGCCCCAGCATTTT,CAWSANLQGSGGNQPQHF
NA,TRBJ1-6,TRBV4-1,TGCGCCAGCAGCCAACCCGGACAGAGGAATTCACCCCTCCACTTT,CASSQPGQRNSPLHF
NA,TRBJ2-3,TRBV2,TGTGCCACAGGGGCGCAGGGAATGGATACGCAGTATTTT,CATGAQGMDTQYF
NA,TRBJ2-5,TRBV7-9,TGTGCCAGCAGCTTAAGGGCCACAGCGGAAGAGACCCAGTACTTC,CASSLRATAEETQYF
TRBD1,TRBJ2-3,TRBV27,TGTGCCAGCAGTTTATCCCCTGTTCGACAGGGGTTGAGGGGTGGGCGCACAGATACGCAGTATTTT,CASSLSPVRQGLRGGRTDTQYF
NA,TRBJ1-2,TRBV6-5,TGTGCCAGCAGTTATGGAGGATTCTATGGCTACACCTTC,CASSYGGFYGYTF
NA,TRBJ2-3,TRBV19,TGTGCCAGTAGTATAGGTAGCCATGACACAGATACGCAGTATTTT,CASSIGSHDTDTQYF
TRBD2,TRBJ2-7,TRBV12-5,TGTGCTAGTGGTTCCTCAGCGGGGGCCGTTCCCTACGAGCAGTACTTC,CASGSSAGAVPYEQYF
TRBD1,TRBJ2-2,TRBV5-5,TGTGCCAGCAGCTTGGATACCACCGCCGGGACAGGTTCTTCCGGGGAGCTGTTTTTT,CASSLDTTAGTGSSGELFF
TRBD2,TRBJ2-7,TRBV6-1,TGTGCCAGCAGACCACTAGCGGGGAGATACGAGCAGTACTTC,CASRPLAGRYEQYF
NA,TRBJ1-1,TRBV6-5,TGTGCCAGCAGTTACCTAACGTTTGCTGAAGCTTTCTTT,CASSYLTFAEAFF
NA,TRBJ2-5,TRBV5-4,TGTGCCAGCAGCCTCGACACGCAAGAGACCCAGTACTTC,CASSLDTQETQYF
TRBD1,TRBJ1-2,TRBV10-3,TGTGCCATCAGTGGGACAGGGGGTTATGGCTACACCTTC,CAISGTGGYGYTF
TRBD2,TRBJ2-7,TRBV7-9,TGTGCCATCCGGGAGCTTGGGGGGGGTTGGTACGAGCAGTACTTC,CAIRELGGGWYEQYF
NA,TRBJ2-7,TRBV7-2,TGTGCCAGCAGCCCCAATCTAGCGCGTTACGAGCAGTACTTC,CASSPNLARYEQYF